This TCR beta chain stems from a study of blood T cell repertoires in COVID-19. Between the trimmed V and J ends, which lost 4 bases and 0 bases, there was a span of 12 bases. CDR1 is MNHEY and CDR2 is SVGAGI in the germline V gene. The CDR3 has 15 amino acids. This clone was detected once. The table came from immunoSEQ multiplex PCR; TCRdb's copy has only in-frame clones and leaves some out. The profile shows some 220,000 clones, roughly 82% of them singletons. The V and J genes are TRBV6-5 and TRBJ1-1; no definite D call. The specimen was peripheral blood. The TCR originated in a man in his fifties with active or convalescent COVID-19. The CDR3 spells CASSSGWVMNTEAFF. CDR3 bases: TGTGCCAGCAGTTCGGGGTGGGTAATGAACACTGAAGCTTTCTTT.